A selection of T cell receptor beta chains follows, all from one sample in a study of beta chain features in type 1 diabetes. Clones were sequenced by immunoSEQ multiplex PCR, and TCRdb holds only the in-frame ones, with some missing. The repertoire holds 85,000 to 110,000 clones, with roughly 28% as singletons. The sample was central memory CD4+ T cells from blood. These receptors all come from a woman in her late teens or twenties with type 1 diabetes. Both conserved end residues are part of each CDR3. D genes are given only for firm matches. Some rows have no size entry. The others give once, few or many, or a class for an expanded clone.

j_call clone_size d_call v_call cdr3_aa cdr3_nt
TRBJ2-2 NA NA TRBV28 CASSLRGTGITGGELFF TGTGCCAGCAGTTTGAGGGGCACAGGGATTACCGGCGGGGAGCTGTTTTTT
TRBJ2-4 few NA TRBV6-1 CASSEAGNIQYF TGTGCCAGCAGTGAGGCGGGAAACATTCAGTACTTC
TRBJ2-2 NA NA TRBV21-1 CASSPSGAVTNTGELFF TGTGCCAGCAGCCCTAGCGGGGCCGTTACGAACACCGGGGAGCTGTTTTTT
TRBJ2-5 NA NA TRBV6-6 CASYSAQGGGGTQYF TGTGCCAGCTATTCAGCACAAGGAGGTGGCGGGACCCAGTACTTC
TRBJ2-2 NA TRBD2 TRBV7-8 CASSLDRGRSTGELFF TGTGCCAGCAGCTTAGACCGCGGGAGAAGTACCGGGGAGCTGTTTTTT
TRBJ2-1 few NA TRBV5-1 CASSLVMSSYNEQFF TGCGCCAGCAGCTTGGTAATGAGCTCCTACAATGAGCAGTTCTTC
TRBJ1-1 NA TRBD1 TRBV28 CATRPEGARTEAFF TGTGCCACCCGACCTGAGGGGGCGCGCACTGAAGCTTTCTTT
TRBJ2-1 few TRBD2 TRBV29-1 CSVPGTSGSYNEQFF TGCAGCGTCCCCGGGACTAGCGGTTCCTACAATGAGCAGTTCTTC
TRBJ2-7 few TRBD1 TRBV28 CASFRQGTYEQYF TGTGCCAGCTTTAGACAGGGGACCTACGAGCAGTACTTC
TRBJ2-5 few TRBD1 TRBV4-2 CASSRGTGDQETQYF TGTGCCAGCAGCCGGGGGACAGGGGACCAAGAGACCCAGTACTTC
TRBJ2-1 NA TRBD1 TRBV27 CASSSNGRDRGRSYNEQFF TGTGCCAGCAGTTCAAACGGCCGGGACAGGGGCCGCTCCTACAATGAGCAGTTCTTC
TRBJ2-7 NA TRBD2 TRBV6-5 CASALAGGGEQYF TGTGCCAGCGCCCTAGCGGGAGGCGGGGAGCAGTACTTC
TRBJ1-4 few TRBD1 TRBV30 CAWSANQGANEKLFF TGTGCCTGGAGTGCGAATCAGGGGGCTAATGAAAAACTGTTTTTT
TRBJ2-3 few NA TRBV5-1 CASSSGQSTDTQYF TGCGCCAGCAGTTCCGGACAGTCCACAGATACGCAGTATTTT
TRBJ1-2 NA NA TRBV14 CASSQGRDYGYTF TGTGCCAGCAGCCAAGGGAGGGACTATGGCTACACCTTC
TRBJ1-2 NA TRBD1 TRBV2 CASSLTGEGGYTF TGTGCCAGCAGTTTGACAGGGGAAGGCGGCTACACCTTC
TRBJ2-7 NA NA TRBV28 CASSSGYEQYF TGTGCCAGCAGTTCCGGGTACGAGCAGTACTTC
TRBJ1-5 NA NA TRBV7-2 CASSQGNQPQHF TGTGCCAGCAGCCAGGGCAATCAGCCCCAGCATTTT
TRBJ1-3 few NA TRBV7-3 CASSRSGESGNTIYF TGTGCCAGCAGCCGCAGTGGTGAATCTGGAAACACCATATATTTT
TRBJ2-1 many TRBD2 TRBV5-1 CASSTQAGGKNNEQFF TGCGCCAGCAGCACCCAAGCGGGAGGGAAAAACAATGAGCAGTTCTTC
TRBJ1-1 NA NA TRBV20-1 CSRVQHTEAFF TGCAGCCGAGTACAGCACACTGAAGCTTTCTTT
TRBJ2-1 NA TRBD2 TRBV18 CASSPGLAGHNEQFF TGTGCCAGCTCACCGGGACTAGCGGGGCATAATGAGCAGTTCTTC
TRBJ2-7 NA TRBD2 TRBV9 CASSSTIGTINEQYF TGTGCCAGCAGCTCCACGATCGGGACTATTAACGAGCAGTACTTC
TRBJ1-4 few NA TRBV5-1 CASSSTGSGNEKLFF TGCGCCAGCAGCAGCACGGGATCCGGTAATGAAAAACTGTTTTTT
TRBJ2-5 few NA TRBV2 CASSGLLAQETQYF TGTGCCAGCAGCGGATTACTAGCCCAAGAGACCCAGTACTTC
TRBJ2-3 NA NA TRBV7-6 CASAGVAGFTDTQYF TGTGCCAGCGCAGGGGTAGCGGGCTTCACAGATACGCAGTATTTT
TRBJ2-1 once TRBD2 TRBV19 CASSVLAGGNEQFF TGTGCCAGTAGTGTACTAGCGGGAGGCAATGAGCAGTTCTTC
TRBJ2-6 few NA TRBV7-2 CASSLGGTVANVLTF TGTGCCAGCAGCTTGGGCGGGACTGTAGCCAACGTCCTGACTTTC
TRBJ2-1 few TRBD2 TRBV4-1 CASSQVGGQQGTSGIYEQFF TGCGCCAGCAGCCAAGTGGGGGGACAGCAAGGGACTAGCGGGATCTATGAGCAGTTCTTC
TRBJ1-1 few NA TRBV27 CASSLGLEVGGTEAFF TGTGCCAGCAGTTTAGGATTGGAGGTTGGAGGCACTGAAGCTTTCTTT
TRBJ2-7 NA TRBD2 TRBV5-6 CASSPGGLPSYEQYF TGTGCCAGCAGCCCTGGGGGACTACCCTCCTACGAGCAGTACTTC
TRBJ1-5 few NA TRBV28 CASSSIGLNQPQHF TGTGCCAGCAGTTCTATTGGGCTAAATCAGCCCCAGCATTTT
TRBJ2-1 many TRBD2 TRBV6-6 CASSYQAGVVGNEQFF TGTGCCAGCAGTTACCAGGCGGGAGTGGTGGGGAATGAGCAGTTCTTC
TRBJ2-1 few NA TRBV28 CASSIPGTYNEQFF TGTGCCAGCAGTATCCCAGGGACCTACAATGAGCAGTTCTTC
TRBJ2-1 few NA TRBV5-1 CASSFELNYNEQFF TGCGCCAGCAGCTTCGAACTCAACTACAATGAGCAGTTCTTC
TRBJ1-1 few NA TRBV5-1 CASSLGLTGHRNTEAFF TGCGCCAGCAGCTTGGGCCTGACGGGACACAGGAACACTGAAGCTTTCTTT
TRBJ1-2 few TRBD1 TRBV25-1 CASSTRTGSYGYTF TGTGCCAGCAGCACTCGGACAGGATCCTATGGCTACACCTTC
TRBJ2-7 few NA TRBV7-3 CASSLAPRQEQYF TGTGCCAGCAGCTTAGCCCCCCGACAGGAGCAGTACTTC
TRBJ1-4 NA TRBD1 TRBV5-1 CASSPTGTGNEKLFF TGCGCCAGCAGCCCCACCGGGACAGGGAACGAAAAACTGTTTTTT
TRBJ2-1 NA TRBD2 TRBV7-9 CASSRWLAGGSDEQFF TGTGCCAGCAGCCGATGGCTAGCGGGAGGTAGCGATGAGCAGTTCTTC